These T cell receptor beta chains were read from a single sample in a study of T cells in narcolepsy. Profiled with immunoSEQ multiplex PCR; TCRdb holds only in-frame clones, not every one. Of 25,000 or so clones listed, 75% to 85% are singletons. The sample comprised CD45RA- memory CD4+ T cells from PBMCs. Every receptor here comes from a human donor with narcolepsy. CDR3s include the opening cysteine and the closing phenylalanine or tryptophan. The D gene is left open where the match is weak. Rows give clone size only sometimes, using once, few, many, or a class for an expanded clone.

>TRBV7-9|TRBJ1-6|.|once
TGTGCCAGCAGCTTAGAACAGTATAATTCACCCCTCCACTTT
CASSLEQYNSPLHF
>TRBV7-9|TRBJ1-4|TRBD1|.
TGTGCCAGCAGCCCCGGACAGGGGGCTCAAAATGAAAAACTGTTTTTT
CASSPGQGAQNEKLFF
>TRBV5-1|TRBJ2-5|.|.
TGCGCCAGCAGCTTCAACAGGGGACTAGAGGGGGAGACCCAGTACTTC
CASSFNRGLEGETQYF
>TRBV6-5|TRBJ2-7|.|.
TGTGCCAGCAGGGTCGGAGGAGCCTACGAGCAGTACTTC
CASRVGGAYEQYF
>TRBV7-9|TRBJ1-1|.|.
TGTGCCAGCAGCCTAGGCACCGGACGGGGGGAAGCTTTCTTT
CASSLGTGRGEAFF
>TRBV6-6|TRBJ2-7|TRBD1|.
TGTGCCAGCAGACCCGCGGACAGGATAGCCGAGCAGTACTTC
CASRPADRIAEQYF
>TRBV7-9|TRBJ1-3|TRBD1|.
TGTGCCAGCAGCTTAGCGGGGGACAGTCACACCATATATTTT
CASSLAGDSHTIYF
>TRBV7-9|TRBJ2-3|TRBD2|.
TGTGCCAGCAGCTTAGTGCAACTAGCGGGGGTTCAGTATTTT
CASSLVQLAGVQYF
>TRBV23-1|TRBJ1-6|.|.
TGCGCCAGCAGTCATTTGGACCGTTTACCTAAGGCCGGTTCACCCCTCCACTTT
CASSHLDRLPKAGSPLHF
>TRBV18|TRBJ1-4|.|.
TGTGCCAGCTCCCGGACGGGGGACAATGAAAAACTGTTTTTT
CASSRTGDNEKLFF
>TRBV4-2|TRBJ2-7|.|.
TGTGCCAGCAGCCAAGATATGACAAGCGGCGGCATATACGAGCAGTACTTC
CASSQDMTSGGIYEQYF
>TRBV18|TRBJ1-1|.|.
TGTGCCAGCTCACCAAGGTCGGCTGGGAGTAACACTGAAGCTTTCTTT
CASSPRSAGSNTEAFF
>TRBV5-1|TRBJ2-5|TRBD1|few
TGCGCCAGCAGCTTGGCCGGGACAGGCCAAGAGACCCAGTACTTC
CASSLAGTGQETQYF
>TRBV10-3|TRBJ1-1|.|.
TGTGCCACCCAATATGGGGGGCCTACTGAAGCTTTCTTT
CATQYGGPTEAFF
>TRBV6-5|TRBJ2-3|TRBD2|.
TGTGCCAGCAGTTTTAGCGGGCGCACCAGTACAGATACGCAGTATTTT
CASSFSGRTSTDTQYF
>TRBV11-2|TRBJ1-5|TRBD1|.
TGTGCCAGCAGCTTAGGAAAGGGACAGCCTCATAATCAGCCCCAGCATTTT
CASSLGKGQPHNQPQHF
>TRBV11-2|TRBJ1-2|.|.
TGTGCCAGCAGCGAGCAAGTGGGGGTTAACTATGGCTACACCTTC
CASSEQVGVNYGYTF
>TRBV19|TRBJ1-2|TRBD1|few
TGTGCCAGTAAAGGGGCGGCAGGGACAGGACTTCTCTATGGCTACACCTTC
CASKGAAGTGLLYGYTF
>TRBV11-2|TRBJ2-3|TRBD2|.
TGTGCCAGCAGCTTCAAAGCGGGGGCCGGAGGAGATACGCAGTATTTT
CASSFKAGAGGDTQYF
>TRBV6-6|TRBJ2-4|TRBD1|.
TGTGCCAGCAGCAATCTGGGACAGATCGACGTTCAGTACTTC
CASSNLGQIDVQYF